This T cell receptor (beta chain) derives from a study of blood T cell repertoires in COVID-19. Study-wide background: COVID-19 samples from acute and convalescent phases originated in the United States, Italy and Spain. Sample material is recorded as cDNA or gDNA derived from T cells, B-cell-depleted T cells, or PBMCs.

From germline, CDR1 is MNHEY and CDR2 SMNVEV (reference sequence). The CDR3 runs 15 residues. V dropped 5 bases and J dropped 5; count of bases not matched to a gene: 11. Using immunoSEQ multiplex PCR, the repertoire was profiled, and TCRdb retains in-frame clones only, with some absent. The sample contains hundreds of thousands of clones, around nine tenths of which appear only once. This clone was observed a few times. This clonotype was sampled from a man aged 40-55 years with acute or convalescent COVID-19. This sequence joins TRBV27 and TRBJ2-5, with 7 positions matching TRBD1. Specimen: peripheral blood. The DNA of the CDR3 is TGTGCCAGCAGTCGGCCTACAGGGGCCAGGGAGACCCAGTACTTC. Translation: CASSRPTGARETQYF.